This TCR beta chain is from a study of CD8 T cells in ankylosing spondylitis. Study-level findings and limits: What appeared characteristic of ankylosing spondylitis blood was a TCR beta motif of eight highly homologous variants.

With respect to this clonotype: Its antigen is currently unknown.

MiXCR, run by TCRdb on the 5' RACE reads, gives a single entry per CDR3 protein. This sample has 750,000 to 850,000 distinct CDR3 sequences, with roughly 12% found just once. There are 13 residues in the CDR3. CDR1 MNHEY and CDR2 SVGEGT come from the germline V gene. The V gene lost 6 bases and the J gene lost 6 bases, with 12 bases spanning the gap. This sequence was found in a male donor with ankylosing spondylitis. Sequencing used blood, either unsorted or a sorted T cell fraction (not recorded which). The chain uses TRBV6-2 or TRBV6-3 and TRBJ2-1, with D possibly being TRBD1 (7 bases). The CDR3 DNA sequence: TGTGCCAGCAGGTACAGGGGAGGCAATGAGCAGTTCTTC. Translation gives CASRYRGGNEQFF.